The present T cell receptor beta chain was sequenced within a study of shared clonotypes between healthy human individuals. The repertoire was sequenced with immunoSEQ multiplex PCR; TCRdb's copy has only in-frame clones and lacks some. This table has roughly 2.5 million clones, approximately 92% appearing once. This clone occurred once. This CDR3 region has 17 residues. The germline V gene encodes CDR1 SGHAT and CDR2 FQNNGV. Trimming cost V 5 bases and J 3 bases, with 22 bases left between them. This TCR derives from a man aged 18-30 years in good health. The gene calls are TRBV11-2 and TRBJ1-1, with a weak D call TRBD1 (5 bases). Sequenced material: naive CD4+ T cells sorted from blood. The subset: CD45RA+ positively selected. The DNA of the CDR3 is TGTGCCAGCAGCCCGCGGGGGGGAGGACGGGATGACACTGAAGCTTTCTTT. It specifies CASSPRGGGRDDTEAFF.